The 24 T cell receptor beta chains presented below share a single source sample, sequenced in a study of cytomegalovirus exposure and HLA in healthy donors. With 60 Vbeta and 13 Jbeta primers, the PCR was carried out. Only in-frame clones appear in the TCRdb table, and some are missing; sequencing was by immunoSEQ multiplex PCR. Of approximately 120,000 clones detected, 65% to 80% appear once; the ten largest clones hold around 13%. Sequencing was carried out using PBMCs. Receptors were obtained from an older woman in good health and CMV-seropositive.

The chain carries TRBV6-5 and TRBJ2-2; 8 bases are a match to TRBD1. The CDR3 consists of 15 residues. The ends lost 4 bases at V and 6 bases at J; junction bases unmatched: 7. CDR1 and CDR2 (germline): MNHEY, SVGAGI. As DNA, the CDR3 is TGTGCCAGCAGTTTCGAACAGGGGGACGCCGGGGAGCTGTTTTTT. It yields the protein CASSFEQGDAGELFF.

V usage is TRBV7-2 and J usage is TRBJ1-5; no clear D gene. This CDR3 contains 15 residues. The germline V gene encodes CDR1 SGHTA and CDR2 FQGNSA. The V gene lost 5 bases and the J gene lost 1 base, with 12 bases spanning the gap. CDR3 residues: CASSHDGGSNQPQHF. CDR3 bases: TGTGCCAGCAGCCATGACGGAGGGAGCAATCAGCCCCAGCATTTT. Full variable domain (remainder filled in from reference TRBV7-2 and TRBJ1-5): GAGVSQSPSNKVTEKGKDVELRCDPISGHTALYWYRQSLGQGLEFLIYFQGNSAPDKSGLPSDRFSAERTGGSVSTLTIQRTQQEDSAVYLCASSHDGGSNQPQHFGDGTRLSIL.

V and J are TRBV10-3 and TRBJ2-2, with D perhaps TRBD2 (6 bases). This CDR3 comprises 16 residues. From germline, CDR1 is ENHRY and CDR2 SYGVKD. V was shortened by 6 bases and J by 2 bases, with 16 bases between the two germline ends. CDR3 nucleotides: TGTGCCATCAGGGGAGGATCAGGAGAAAACACCGGGGAGCTGTTTTTT. This translates into CAIRGGSGENTGELFF.

This chain uses TRBV7-9 with TRBJ2-5, with 10 bases that match TRBD2. Trimming cost V 5 bases and J 6 bases; bases outside gene matches: 9. This CDR3 is 15 amino acids long. CDR1 and CDR2 from the germline V gene are SEHNR and FQNEAQ (reference sequence). The CDR3 DNA reads TGTGCCAGCAGCCTTGAGCGGGGGGGCCGACAGACCCAGTACTTC. It encodes CASSLERGGRQTQYF.

This clone is a singleton in its sample. The CDR3 here is CASSLPGTDTQYF. CDR3 nucleotides: TGTGCCAGCAGCTTACCAGGCACAGATACGCAGTATTTT. The V and J genes are TRBV11-2 and TRBJ2-3, with unresolved D. The CDR3 totals 13 residues. The V and J ends lost 2 bases and 1 base respectively, with 4 bases between them. Germline V gene sequence: CDR1 SGHAT, CDR2 FQNNGV.

The J gene is TRBJ1-4, the V gene TRBV18, with 7 bases identical to TRBD1. CDR1 is KGHSH and CDR2 is LQKENI in the germline V gene. The CDR3 length is 13 residues. V trimming: 4 bases; J trimming: 7 bases; junction bases outside the gene matches: 3. The CDR3 is CASSQGAGEKLFF. The DNA for the CDR3 is TGTGCCAGCTCACAGGGGGCCGGTGAAAAACTGTTTTTT.

There are a few counts of this clone. The chain combines TRBV7-3 with TRBJ2-1, with D tentatively TRBD2 (5 bases). Germline values: CDR1 SGHTA, CDR2 FQGTGA. The CDR3 runs 16 residues. Trimming cost V 1 base and J 2 bases, with 12 bases left between them. CDR3 in amino acids: CASSLIVGVPYNEQFF. The CDR3 DNA sequence: TGTGCCAGCAGCTTAATTGTGGGAGTACCCTACAATGAGCAGTTCTTC.

This chain links TRBV30 with TRBJ1-6; 7 nucleotides match TRBD1. CDR3 length equals 14 residues. From germline, CDR1 is GTSNPN and CDR2 SVGIG (reference sequence). Unmatched junction bases numbered 5, after V lost 2 bases and J lost 7 bases. The CDR3 region is CAWSSRQGNSPLHF. CDR3 in DNA: TGTGCCTGGAGTTCCCGACAGGGAAATTCACCCCTCCACTTT.

This chain connects TRBV5-1 to TRBJ2-7; a possible D gene is TRBD2 (5 bases). V was cut by 3 bases and J by 7 bases, with 20 bases left in between. Germline values: CDR1 SGHRS, CDR2 YFSETQ. The CDR3 is 15 residues long. CDR3 DNA: TGCGCCAGCAGCTCCGGCGGGTCGGGCGCGGAAGAGCAGTACTTC. Translating it yields CASSSGGSGAEEQYF.

In this sample, this clone turned up once. The V and J genes are TRBV14 and TRBJ2-7; possible D gene TRBD2, 5 bases. Germline CDR1 reads SGHDN; CDR2 reads FVKESK. Trimming took 1 base from V and 3 from J, leaving 10 bases between them. The CDR3 is 14 residues long. The CDR3: CASSQAMGDYEQYF. The CDR3 DNA is TGTGCCAGCAGCCAAGCGATGGGAGACTACGAGCAGTACTTC.

CDR3 sequence reads: CASRRGQGTNTGELFF. In DNA, the CDR3 is TGTGCCAGCAGGCGGGGGCAGGGAACGAACACCGGGGAGCTGTTTTTT. This rearrangement joins TRBV27 to TRBJ2-2; the D gene is possibly TRBD2 (7 bases). CDR3 length: 16 amino acids. The V gene's germline CDR1 is MNHEY and CDR2 SMNVEV (reference sequence). V dropped 6 bases and J dropped 0 bases, with 14 bases sitting between them.

V is TRBV19 and J is TRBJ2-1, with D possibly matching TRBD1 (5 bases). CDR1 and CDR2 from the germline V gene are LNHDA and SQIVND (reference sequence). V was pared by 9 bases and J by 8 bases, with 17 bases between. The CDR3 is 13 amino acids. CDR3 sequence reads: CASRQAGRDEQFF. CDR3 in DNA: TGTGCCAGCCGGCAGGCAGGGCGCGATGAGCAGTTCTTC. Variable domain in full (rest from reference TRBV19 and TRBJ2-1): DGGITQSPKYLFRKEGQNVTLSCEQNLNHDAMYWYRQDPGQGLRLIYYSQIVNDFQKGDIAEGYSVSREKKESFPLTVTSAQKNPTAFYLCASRQAGRDEQFFGPGTRLTVL.

This clone was seen a few times. The chain has TRBV19 and TRBJ2-7; TRBD2 agrees at 7 bases. CDR3 length equals 15 residues. V trimming: 1 base; J trimming: 4 bases; junction bases outside the gene matches: 7. Per the germline V gene, CDR1 is LNHDA and CDR2 is SQIVND (reference sequence). The CDR3 protein is CASSIGPGGGYEQYF. CDR3 coding DNA: TGTGCCAGTAGTATAGGGCCGGGAGGTGGTTACGAGCAGTACTTC. Full variable domain (missing parts from reference TRBV19 and TRBJ2-7): DGGITQSPKYLFRKEGQNVTLSCEQNLNHDAMYWYRQDPGQGLRLIYYSQIVNDFQKGDIAEGYSVSREKKESFPLTVTSAQKNPTAFYLCASSIGPGGGYEQYFGPGTRLTVT.

For this clone: Other nucleotide sequences in the sample specify the same CDR3. The V call is TRBV4-3, the J call TRBJ1-3; tentative D call: TRBD1 (6 bases). The V gene lost 0 bases and the J gene lost 1 base, with 7 bases spanning the gap. This CDR3 contains 15 residues. Germline V lookup: CDR1 LGHNA, CDR2 YSLEER. In DNA, the CDR3 is TGCGCCAGCAGCCAAGAAGGGGGTTCTGGAAACACCATATATTTT. Translated, it gives CASSQEGGSGNTIYF.

The gene calls are TRBV7-9 and TRBJ1-2, with 8 bases fitting TRBD1. The J segment lost 7 bases and the V segment lost 4 bases, leaving 17 bases of the junction unmatched. In germline, CDR1 is SEHNR, CDR2 FQNEAQ (reference sequence). The CDR3 totals 17 residues. The CDR3 nucleotides read TGTGCCAGCAGCTCCAACCAGTGGACAGGGCGAATCTCTGGCTACACCTTC. Encoded protein: CASSSNQWTGRISGYTF.

V is TRBV6-5 and J is TRBJ2-3; 10 positions agree with TRBD2. This CDR3 region has 15 residues. J gave up 4 bases and V 4 bases, and 5 bases lay outside the gene matches. Looked up from germline, CDR1 is MNHEY and CDR2 is SVGAGI. The CDR3 DNA reads TGTGCCAGCAGTTGGGCTAGCGGGGGCCCAGATACGCAGTATTTT. Its translation is CASSWASGGPDTQYF.

CDR3 protein: CASSQATGDTYNEQFF. The DNA for the CDR3 is TGCGCCAGCAGCCAAGCGACAGGGGACACCTACAATGAGCAGTTCTTC. V gene TRBV4-1 combines with J gene TRBJ2-1, with TRBD1 matching 8 bases. V was pared by 1 base and J by 2 bases, with 4 bases of the junction left unmatched. CDR1 MGHRA and CDR2 YSYEKL come from the germline V gene. This CDR3 has 16 residues.

This chain uses TRBV4-2 with TRBJ1-6; D unclear. Trimming cost V 4 bases and J 6 bases, with 16 bases left between them. Germline CDR1 LGHNA, CDR2 YNFKEQ. The CDR3 loop spans 16 amino acids. CDR3 loop: CASSPTWTGINSPLHF. The CDR3 DNA reads as TGTGCCAGCAGCCCAACTTGGACCGGGATTAATTCACCCCTCCACTTT.

V gene TRBV4-2 combines with J gene TRBJ2-3, with 7 bases that match TRBD2. Germline V gene data show CDR1 as LGHNA and CDR2 as YNFKEQ. This CDR3 region has 18 residues. V was pared by 4 bases and J by 2 bases, with 15 bases of the junction left unmatched. In nucleotides, the CDR3 is TGTGCCAGCAGCCTCAACCTGGGGAGCGGGGAGACCACAGATACGCAGTATTTT. This translates into CASSLNLGSGETTDTQYF.

This clone was seen more than once but under ten times. The V gene is TRBV5-1, the J gene TRBJ2-5; 12 bases align to TRBD1. The CDR3 spans 17 residues. V dropped 3 bases and J dropped 4; count of bases not matched to a gene: 10. Germline V gives CDR1 SGHRS, CDR2 YFSETQ. The CDR3 is CASSSNAGTGGRETQYF. The CDR3 DNA follows: TGCGCCAGCAGCTCTAACGCCGGGACAGGGGGCCGAGAGACCCAGTACTTC.

The rearrangement links TRBV28 to TRBJ2-7; 7 bases fit TRBD1. CDR1 and CDR2 from the germline V gene are MDHEN and SYDVKM. V lost 5 bases to trimming and J lost 4 bases; unmatched junction nucleotides: 11. The CDR3 length is 15 residues. This chain's CDR3 is CASSPGTATSYEQYF. The CDR3 DNA reads TGTGCCAGCAGTCCCGGGACAGCGACATCTTACGAGCAGTACTTC.

This chain connects TRBV5-6 to TRBJ1-5; 7 bases fit TRBD1. The germline gives CDR1 SGHDT, CDR2 YYEEEE. This CDR3 comprises 15 residues. With 3 bases clipped from V and 3 bases from J, the junction kept 6 bases outside the gene matches. CDR3 DNA: TGTGCCAGCAGCTGGAGGGGGCAGGTCAATCAGCCCCAGCATTTT. Translation: CASSWRGQVNQPQHF.

This rearrangement joins TRBV27 to TRBJ2-2; 8 bases are shared with TRBD1. The germline gives CDR1 MNHEY, CDR2 SMNVEV (reference sequence). V trimming: 5 bases; J trimming: 1 base; junction bases outside the gene matches: 3. CDR3 length equals 15 residues. The CDR3 bases are TGTGCCAGCAGTCGGACAGGGAAGAACACCGGGGAGCTGTTTTTT. Its protein is CASSRTGKNTGELFF.

The rearrangement joins TRBV7-9 to TRBJ1-1; 7 bases match TRBD1. Germline trimming cut 7 bases from V and 1 base from J; bases unmatched to any gene: 12. CDR1 SEHNR and CDR2 FQNEAQ come from the germline V gene (reference sequence). CDR3 length equals 16 residues. The CDR3 DNA reads as TGTGCCAGCACCAAAGGACAGGATATATCGAACACTGAAGCTTTCTTT. Amino acids: CASTKGQDISNTEAFF.